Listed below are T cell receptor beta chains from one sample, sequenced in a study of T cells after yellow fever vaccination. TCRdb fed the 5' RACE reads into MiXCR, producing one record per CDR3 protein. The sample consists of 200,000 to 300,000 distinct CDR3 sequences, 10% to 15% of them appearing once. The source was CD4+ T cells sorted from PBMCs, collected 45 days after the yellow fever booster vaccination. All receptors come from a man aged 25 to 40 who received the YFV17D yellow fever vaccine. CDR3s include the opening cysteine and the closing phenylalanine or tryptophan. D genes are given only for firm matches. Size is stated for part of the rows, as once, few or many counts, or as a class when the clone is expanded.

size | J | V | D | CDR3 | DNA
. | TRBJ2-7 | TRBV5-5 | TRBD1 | CASSATGSTYEQYF | TGTGCCAGCAGCGCGACAGGGTCGACGTACGAGCAGTACTTC
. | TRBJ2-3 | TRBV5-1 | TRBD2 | CASSFSWTSATRVTDTQYF | TGCGCCAGCAGCTTTTCGTGGACTAGCGCTACAAGAGTGACAGATACGCAGTATTTT
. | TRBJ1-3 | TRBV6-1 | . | CASRPGISGNTIYF | TGTGCCAGCCGGCCGGGTATCTCTGGAAACACCATATATTTT
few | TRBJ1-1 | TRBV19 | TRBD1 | CASSGPDRGPTEAFF | TGTGCCAGTAGTGGCCCGGACAGGGGGCCCACTGAAGCTTTCTTT
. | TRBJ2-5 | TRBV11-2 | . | CASSFSSSKETQYF | TGTGCCAGCAGCTTTAGTTCTAGCAAAGAGACCCAGTACTTC
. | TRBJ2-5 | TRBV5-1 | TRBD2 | CASIRGLAGGGETQYF | TGCGCCAGCATCAGGGGGCTAGCGGGAGGAGGAGAGACCCAGTACTTC
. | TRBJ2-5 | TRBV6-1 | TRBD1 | CASSEEGQGAWETQYF | TGTGCCAGCAGTGAAGAGGGACAGGGGGCTTGGGAGACCCAGTACTTC
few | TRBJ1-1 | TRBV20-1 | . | CSARDPGIGFNTEAFF | TGCAGTGCTAGAGATCCAGGTATAGGATTCAACACTGAAGCTTTCTTT
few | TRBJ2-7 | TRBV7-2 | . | CASSLIPYEQYF | TGTGCCAGCAGCTTAATTCCCTACGAGCAGTACTTC
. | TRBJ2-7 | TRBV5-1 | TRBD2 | CASSLGPGLADEQYF | TGCGCCAGCAGCTTAGGTCCGGGACTAGCGGACGAGCAGTACTTC
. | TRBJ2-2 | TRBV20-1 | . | CSARDGPLTGELFF | TGCAGTGCTAGAGATGGGCCCCTCACCGGGGAGCTGTTTTTT
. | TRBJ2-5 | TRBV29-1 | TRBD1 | CSAEGAFRQETQYF | TGCAGCGCTGAGGGGGCATTCCGCCAAGAGACCCAGTACTTC
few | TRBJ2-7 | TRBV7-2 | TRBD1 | CASSLTGTVYEQYF | TGTGCCAGCAGCTTAACAGGGACAGTATACGAGCAGTACTTC